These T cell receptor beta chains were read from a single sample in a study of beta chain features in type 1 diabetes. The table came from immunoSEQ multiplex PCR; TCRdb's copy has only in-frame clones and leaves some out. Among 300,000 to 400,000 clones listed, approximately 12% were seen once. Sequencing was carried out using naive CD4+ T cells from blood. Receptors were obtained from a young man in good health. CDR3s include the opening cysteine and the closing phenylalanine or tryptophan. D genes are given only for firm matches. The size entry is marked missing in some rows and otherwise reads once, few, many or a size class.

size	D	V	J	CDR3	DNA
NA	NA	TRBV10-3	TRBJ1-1	CAISDSQRDTEAFF	TGTGCCATCAGTGACAGCCAGAGGGACACTGAAGCTTTCTTT
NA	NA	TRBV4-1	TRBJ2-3	CASSQVWQGADTQYF	TGCGCCAGCAGCCAAGTGTGGCAGGGCGCAGATACGCAGTATTTT
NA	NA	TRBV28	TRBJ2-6	CASSPPPGANVLTF	TGTGCCAGCAGTCCCCCTCCTGGGGCCAACGTCCTGACTTTC
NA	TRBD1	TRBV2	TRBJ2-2	CASRIRTGPGELFF	TGTGCCAGCAGGATACGGACAGGCCCCGGGGAGCTGTTTTTT
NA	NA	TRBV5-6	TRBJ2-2	CASSLQGIGELFF	TGTGCCAGCAGTCTACAGGGTATCGGGGAGCTGTTTTTT
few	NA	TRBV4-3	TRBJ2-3	CASSQELRAGADTQYF	TGCGCCAGCAGCCAAGAGCTGAGGGCAGGGGCAGATACGCAGTATTTT
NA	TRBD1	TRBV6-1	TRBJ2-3	CASSGRDSRTDTQYF	TGTGCCAGCAGTGGACGGGACAGCCGCACAGATACGCAGTATTTT
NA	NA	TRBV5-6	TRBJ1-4	CASTRGLGGELFF	TGTGCCAGCACCCGAGGATTAGGTGGAGAACTGTTTTTT
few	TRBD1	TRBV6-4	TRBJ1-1	CASKPGQGNTEAFF	TGTGCCAGCAAGCCCGGACAGGGAAACACTGAAGCTTTCTTT
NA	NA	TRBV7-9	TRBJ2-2	CASSVKNTGELFF	TGTGCCAGCAGCGTAAAGAACACCGGGGAGCTGTTTTTT
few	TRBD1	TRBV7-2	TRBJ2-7	CASRQGVEQYF	TGTGCCAGTCGCCAGGGGGTCGAGCAGTACTTC
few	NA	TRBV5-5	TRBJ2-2	CASSLDPGYTGELFF	TGTGCCAGCAGCTTGGATCCAGGGTACACCGGGGAGCTGTTTTTT
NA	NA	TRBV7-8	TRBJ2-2	CASSLGKPNTGELFF	TGTGCCAGCAGCTTAGGCAAGCCGAACACCGGGGAGCTGTTTTTT
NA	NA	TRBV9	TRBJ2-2	CASSPAGANTGELFF	TGTGCCAGCAGCCCCGCGGGGGCCAACACCGGGGAGCTGTTTTTT
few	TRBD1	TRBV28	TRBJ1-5	CASSGQGSNQPQHF	TGTGCCAGCAGCGGACAGGGGAGCAATCAGCCCCAGCATTTT
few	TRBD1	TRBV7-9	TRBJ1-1	CASSFGQGHTEAFF	TGTGCCAGCAGCTTCGGACAGGGCCACACTGAAGCTTTCTTT
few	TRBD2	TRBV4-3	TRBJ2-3	CASSQVLAGADTQYF	TGCGCCAGCAGCCAAGTTCTAGCGGGAGCAGATACGCAGTATTTT
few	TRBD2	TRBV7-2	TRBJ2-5	CASSLAGGGETQYF	TGTGCCAGCAGCTTAGCCGGCGGGGGAGAGACCCAGTACTTC
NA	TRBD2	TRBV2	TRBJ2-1	CASCSGRPYNEQFF	TGTGCCAGCTGTAGCGGGAGGCCCTACAATGAGCAGTTCTTC
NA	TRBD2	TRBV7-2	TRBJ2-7	CASTLPGGGYEQYF	TGTGCCAGCACTTTACCCGGCGGGGGATACGAGCAGTACTTC
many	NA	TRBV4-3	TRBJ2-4	CASSQGDNFIQYF	TGCGCCAGCAGCCAAGGCGACAACTTCATTCAGTACTTC
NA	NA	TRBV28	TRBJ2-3	CASSPGTGTDTQYF	TGTGCCAGCAGTCCGGGGACTGGCACAGATACGCAGTATTTT
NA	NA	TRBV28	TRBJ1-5	CASSSPVDNPQHF	TGTGCCAGCAGTTCCCCCGTGGACAATCCCCAGCATTTT
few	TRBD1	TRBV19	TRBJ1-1	CASSPGDRDTEAFF	TGTGCCAGTAGTCCGGGGGACAGGGACACTGAAGCTTTCTTT
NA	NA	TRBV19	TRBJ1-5	CASTRGARNQPQHF	TGTGCCAGTACTCGGGGGGCGCGCAATCAGCCCCAGCATTTT
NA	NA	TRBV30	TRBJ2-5	CAWSQGAGTTTQYF	TGTGCCTGGAGTCAGGGGGCTGGGACTACTACCCAGTACTTC
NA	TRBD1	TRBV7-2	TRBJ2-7	CASSSGQGGKEQYF	TGTGCCAGCAGCTCGGGACAGGGTGGTAAGGAGCAGTACTTC
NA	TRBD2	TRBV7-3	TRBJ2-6	CASSGTTGANVLTF	TGTGCCAGCTCCGGGACTACTGGGGCCAACGTCCTGACTTTC
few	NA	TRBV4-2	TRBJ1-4	CASSPRQGMVGEKLFF	TGTGCCAGCAGCCCCCGTCAGGGAATGGTCGGTGAAAAACTGTTTTTT
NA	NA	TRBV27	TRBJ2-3	CASSLSLAPSTDTQYF	TGTGCCAGCAGTTTAAGTTTGGCCCCAAGCACAGATACGCAGTATTTT
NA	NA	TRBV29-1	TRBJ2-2	CSVKGVSRGTGELFF	TGCAGCGTAAAGGGGGTCTCGAGGGGGACCGGGGAGCTGTTTTTT
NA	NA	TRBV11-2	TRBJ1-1	CASSFSQGRVAFF	TGTGCCAGCAGCTTTTCTCAGGGGAGGGTGGCTTTCTTT
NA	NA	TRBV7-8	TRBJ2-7	CASSTRGTYEQYF	TGTGCCAGCAGCACCAGGGGAACGTACGAGCAGTACTTC
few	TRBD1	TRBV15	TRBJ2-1	CATSRDLQGGYNEQFF	TGTGCCACCAGCAGAGATCTACAGGGGGGTTACAATGAGCAGTTCTTC
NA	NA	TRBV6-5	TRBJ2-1	CASGRLSYNEQFF	TGTGCCAGCGGGAGATTGTCCTACAATGAGCAGTTCTTC
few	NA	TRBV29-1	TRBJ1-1	CSVEGRLGSTEAFF	TGCAGCGTTGAAGGCCGGCTAGGGAGCACTGAAGCTTTCTTT
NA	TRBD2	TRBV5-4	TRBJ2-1	CASSLREGYEQFF	TGTGCCAGCAGCTTGCGGGAGGGCTATGAGCAGTTCTTC
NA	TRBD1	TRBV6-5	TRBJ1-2	CASSLQGALGGYTF	TGTGCCAGCAGTTTGCAGGGGGCTCTGGGAGGCTACACCTTC
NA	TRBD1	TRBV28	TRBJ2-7	CASSTPGQSYEQYF	TGTGCCAGCAGCACACCGGGACAGTCTTACGAGCAGTACTTC
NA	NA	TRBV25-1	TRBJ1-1	CASSERGGMNTEAFF	TGTGCCAGCAGTGAGCGGGGCGGAATGAACACTGAAGCTTTCTTT
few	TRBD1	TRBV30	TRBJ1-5	CAWTRQGGQPQHF	TGTGCCTGGACCCGACAGGGAGGCCAGCCCCAGCATTTT
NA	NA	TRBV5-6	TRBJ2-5	CASSLVGRETQYF	TGTGCCAGCAGCTTAGTCGGTAGAGAGACCCAGTACTTC
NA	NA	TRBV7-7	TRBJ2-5	CASSLYPQETQYF	TGTGCTAGCAGCTTATATCCGCAAGAGACCCAGTACTTC
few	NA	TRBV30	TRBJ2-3	CAWSVQAPTDTQYF	TGTGCCTGGAGTGTACAGGCTCCCACAGATACGCAGTATTTT
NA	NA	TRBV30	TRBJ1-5	CAWSVGENQPQHF	TGTGCCTGGAGTGTAGGGGAAAATCAGCCCCAGCATTTT
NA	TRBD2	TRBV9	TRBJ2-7	CASSVGVGASGSYEQYF	TGTGCCAGCAGCGTAGGGGTAGGGGCTAGCGGTTCCTACGAGCAGTACTTC
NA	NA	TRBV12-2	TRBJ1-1	CASRLSPAPGQGLLNTEAFF	TGTGCAAGTCGCTTGTCGCCCGCCCCGGGACAGGGTCTTTTGAACACTGAAGCTTTCTTT
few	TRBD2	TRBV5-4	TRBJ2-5	CASSPTSGRETQYF	TGTGCCAGCAGCCCCACTAGCGGGAGAGAGACCCAGTACTTC
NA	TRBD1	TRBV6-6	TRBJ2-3	CASRDRGPDTQYF	TGTGCCAGCAGGGACAGGGGCCCAGATACGCAGTATTTT
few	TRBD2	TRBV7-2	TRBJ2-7	CASSPGTSGEQYF	TGTGCCAGCAGCCCCGGGACTAGCGGCGAGCAGTACTTC
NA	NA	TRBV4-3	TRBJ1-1	CASSQVQARGTEAFF	TGCGCCAGCAGCCAAGTACAGGCCAGGGGAACTGAAGCTTTCTTT
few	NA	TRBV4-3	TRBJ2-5	CASSQDRGLGTQYF	TGCGCCAGCAGCCAAGACAGGGGCCTGGGGACCCAGTACTTC
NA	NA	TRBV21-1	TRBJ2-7	CASSIQGHEQYF	TGTGCCAGCAGCATTCAGGGGCACGAGCAGTACTTC
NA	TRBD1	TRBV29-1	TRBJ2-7	CSVTTGFYYEQYF	TGCAGCGTGACGACAGGGTTCTACTACGAGCAGTACTTC
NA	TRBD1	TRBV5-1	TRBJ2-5	CASSGDRVETQYF	TGCGCCAGCAGTGGGGACAGGGTAGAGACCCAGTACTTC
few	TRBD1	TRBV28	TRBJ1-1	CASSSGSGQLNTEAFF	TGTGCCAGCAGTTCCGGCTCGGGACAGTTGAACACTGAAGCTTTCTTT
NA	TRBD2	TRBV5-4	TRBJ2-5	CASSTPPGLAGETQYF	TGTGCCAGCAGCACCCCCCCGGGACTAGCGGGGGAGACCCAGTACTTC
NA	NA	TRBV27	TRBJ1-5	CASSLGHFQPQHF	TGTGCCAGCAGTTTAGGGCACTTCCAGCCCCAGCATTTT
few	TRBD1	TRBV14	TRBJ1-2	CASSPRQGPGYGYTF	TGTGCCAGCAGCCCACGACAGGGACCGGGGTATGGCTACACCTTC
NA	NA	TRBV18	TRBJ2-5	CASSPSLTSQETQYF	TGTGCCAGCTCACCCTCACTTACCTCCCAAGAGACCCAGTACTTC